The subject of this entry is one T cell receptor (beta chain). Antigen: not known. Through a sample-barcoded 5' primer and a J-beta primer mix, a second PCR was run for about 6 to 11 cycles. Each single sample gave us at least 2.5 million CDR3-containing paired-end reads. From the 5' RACE reads, TCRdb called clonotypes with MiXCR, one entry per CDR3 protein. The data hold 1.5 million to 2 million distinct CDR3 sequences, with about two fifths observed a single time. Germline V lookup: CDR1 KGHDR, CDR2 SFDVKD. The CDR3 length is 15 residues. V shed 0 bases and J 4 bases; nucleotides not matched to a gene: 2. The sample is drawn from a study of blood T cells in healthy people across ages. Study-wide background: Capturing about one barcoded beta molecule per two T cells was achieved by template switching. Regarding the study as a whole: Since the PBMCs were unsorted, naive and antigen-experienced cells could not be conclusively compared. The diversity estimates, figures obtained from one million T cells, were considered underestimates.

The material sequenced was blood. This sequence originates from a human donor in good health. The chain links TRBV24-1 to TRBJ2-3; 8 bases fit TRBD1. In DNA, the CDR3 is TGTGCCACCAGTGATTTGCAGGGGGCCTCAGATACGCAGTATTTT. Protein product: CATSDLQGASDTQYF.